This is a list of T cell receptor beta chains from one sample in a study of T cells in pancreatic ductal adenocarcinoma. Profiling relied on immunoSEQ multiplex PCR, and the TCRdb table lists in-frame clones only, not all of them. In the table there are roughly 9,500 clones, under 90% of which are singletons. Sequencing was performed on PBMCs. These receptors all stem from a human donor with pancreatic ductal adenocarcinoma. Each CDR3 is given with its conserved first and last residue. The D gene is left open where the match is weak. Expanded clones get a size class; other rows say once, few or many, or leave the size out.

TRBJ2-5 NA TRBV9 TRBD1 TGTGCCAGCAGCCTACAGGGGTACCAAGAGACCCAGTACTTC CASSLQGYQETQYF
TRBJ2-3 NA TRBV7-3 NA TGTGCCAGCAGCTTCCCAGGGGTGGATACGCAGTATTTT CASSFPGVDTQYF
TRBJ2-1 once TRBV2 TRBD1 TGTGCCAGTAAAGACAGGGGCAATGAGCAGTTCTTC CASKDRGNEQFF
TRBJ1-1 NA TRBV7-9 NA TGTGCCAGCAGCGGCGGAAAGAACACTGAAGCTTTCTTT CASSGGKNTEAFF
TRBJ2-5 NA TRBV5-6 TRBD2 TGTGCCAGCAGCTTGGGTTGGGGGAGGGGTGGCGAGACCCAGTACTTC CASSLGWGRGGETQYF
TRBJ2-1 NA TRBV4-2 TRBD2 TGTGCCAGCAGCGGACTAGCGCCGGTTCTCGATGAGCAGTTCTTC CASSGLAPVLDEQFF
TRBJ1-4 NA TRBV5-1 NA TGCGCCAGCAGCCCGGTCCAGGGGCGGAATGAAAAACTGTTTTTT CASSPVQGRNEKLFF
TRBJ2-3 NA TRBV5-1 TRBD2 TGCGCCAGCAGCCCCTTTCTAGCGGGAGTCCGTACAGATACGCAGTATTTT CASSPFLAGVRTDTQYF
TRBJ2-5 NA TRBV5-1 TRBD2 TGCGCCAGCAGCGCCGGTTATACTAGCGGGAGACATGAGACCCAGTACTTC CASSAGYTSGRHETQYF
TRBJ2-3 NA TRBV25-1 NA TGTGCCAGCAGTGAAAATTCTCTCACAGATACGCAGTATTTT CASSENSLTDTQYF
TRBJ1-4 NA TRBV6-6 TRBD1 TGTGCCAGCAGTACGGGGACAGGCAATGAAAAACTGTTTTTT CASSTGTGNEKLFF
TRBJ2-5 NA TRBV11-2 NA TGTGCCAGCAGCCCGAGGGTTGGTAGCGTTGGCGAGACCCAGTACTTC CASSPRVGSVGETQYF
TRBJ1-1 NA TRBV18 NA TGTGCCAGCTCACCAGGGGCGACTGAAGCTTTCTTT CASSPGATEAFF
TRBJ1-2 NA TRBV6-5 TRBD1 TGTGCCAGCAGTTACGGGACAGGGGGCCGCTATGGCTACACCTTC CASSYGTGGRYGYTF
TRBJ1-2 NA TRBV19 NA TGTGCCAGTAGTATATACGTCCTTGACAGCTTCGGTGGCTACACCTTC CASSIYVLDSFGGYTF
TRBJ2-4 NA TRBV4-3 TRBD1 TGCGCCAGCAGCCAAGTAAGGGACAGGATCGTTCAGTACTTC CASSQVRDRIVQYF
TRBJ2-5 NA TRBV5-1 TRBD2 TGCGCCAGCAGCTGGGGACTAGCGGGGGGGTATGAGACCCAGTACTTC CASSWGLAGGYETQYF
TRBJ2-1 NA TRBV19 TRBD2 TGTGCCAGTACCATGCGGGTAGCGGGGGACTCCTACAATGAGCAGTTCTTC CASTMRVAGDSYNEQFF
TRBJ1-4 NA TRBV7-8 TRBD1 TGTGCCAGCAGCTTAGCTCGGGACAGGGGCATCGCTAATGAAAAACTGTTTTTT CASSLARDRGIANEKLFF
TRBJ2-3 NA TRBV5-1 TRBD1 TGCGCCAGCAGCCAGGGGGCCAACACAGATACGCAGTATTTT CASSQGANTDTQYF
TRBJ1-1 NA TRBV10-1 TRBD1 TGCGCCACTGGGGACAGTGAAGCTTTCTTT CATGDSEAFF
TRBJ1-2 once TRBV9 NA TGTGCCAGCAGCGTAACAGGGTCCTATGGCTACACCTTC CASSVTGSYGYTF
TRBJ2-7 NA TRBV19 NA TGTGCCACCGGAAGGGGGTTCATCGACGAGCAGTACTTC CATGRGFIDEQYF
TRBJ2-3 once TRBV7-2 NA TGTGCCAGTCGGGGGAACACAGATACGCAGTATTTT CASRGNTDTQYF